These 13 T cell receptor beta chains were all obtained from the same sample, sequenced in a study of CD8+ T cells in alopecia areata. Extracted RNA was reverse transcribed into cDNA, the sequencing template. Here immunoSEQ multiplex PCR was the method, and the copy in TCRdb shows in-frame clones only, minus some. This sample has about 190,000 clones, with about three fifths found just once. The treatment is: oral pan-JAK inhibitor, 5-10 mg twice daily. The sample was CD4+ T cells sorted from blood, taken at week 4, from a patient treated with tofacitinib. All receptors come from a human donor with alopecia areata.

As concerns this clone: Other DNA sequences within the sample encode an identical CDR3. V usage is TRBV28 and J usage is TRBJ1-2; 9 nucleotides match TRBD1. This CDR3 is built from 13 residues. Trimming removed 3 bases from V and 4 bases from J; junction bases left unmatched: 0. The germline V gene encodes CDR1 MDHEN and CDR2 SYDVKM. CDR3 DNA: TGTGCCAGCAGTTTGACAGGGGGCTATGGCTACACCTTC. Its protein product is CASSLTGGYGYTF.

The V and J genes are TRBV13 and TRBJ1-5; possible D gene TRBD1, 5 bases. Germline V lookup: CDR1 PRHDT, CDR2 FYEKMQ (reference sequence). This CDR3 contains 13 residues. Trimming removed 3 bases at V and 6 bases at J, with 9 bases between. The CDR3 nucleotides are TGTGCCAGCAGCTTTGGGACGAGTCAGCCCCAGCATTTT. Translated, it gives CASSFGTSQPQHF.

V usage is TRBV29-1 and J usage is TRBJ1-2, with a weak D call TRBD1 (5 bases). V lost 6 bases to trimming and J lost 2 bases, with 10 bases between them. CDR3 length: 12 residues. CDR1 is SQVTM and CDR2 is ANQGSEA in the germline V gene. The CDR3 DNA sequence: TGCAGCGTCGCGGACACAAACTATGGCTACACCTTC. Protein sequence: CSVADTNYGYTF.

This sequence joins TRBV7-2 and TRBJ1-2, with unresolved D. CDR3 length: 14 amino acids. The germline gives CDR1 SGHTA, CDR2 FQGNSA. With 3 bases removed from V and 4 bases from J, the gap between germline ends came to 12 bases. The DNA for the CDR3 is TGTGCCAGCAGCTTCCCAGGCGTCGGCTATGGCTACACCTTC. Protein: CASSFPGVGYGYTF.

The chain combines TRBV4-2 with TRBJ2-6; 13 bases are a match to TRBD2. Trimming removed 1 base from V and 1 base from J; junction bases left unmatched: 1. The CDR3 is 18 residues long. Germline CDR1 reads LGHNA; CDR2 reads YNFKEQ. The CDR3 DNA sequence: TGTGCCAGCAGCCAAGGGACTAGCGGGAGTTCTGGGGCCAACGTCCTGACTTTC. Amino acids: CASSQGTSGSSGANVLTF.

Concerning this clone itself: Other nucleotide sequences in the sample specify the same CDR3. The chain links TRBV29-1 to TRBJ2-5, with 8 bases matching TRBD2. The V segment lost 4 bases and the J segment 5 bases; nucleotides outside the gene matches: 6. Germline CDR1 SQVTM, CDR2 ANQGSEA. CDR3 size: 13 residues. The CDR3 DNA sequence: TGCAGCGTTGGCGCGGGGGGCGCGGAGACCCAGTACTTC. Translating it yields CSVGAGGAETQYF.

The chain joins TRBV7-2 to TRBJ2-5; no definite D call. The germline V gene has CDR1 SGHTA and CDR2 FQGNSA. The CDR3 runs 12 residues. V was cut by 1 base and J by 5 bases, with 5 bases left in between. CDR3 DNA sequence: TGTGCCAGCAGCTTAGGCTCGGAGACCCAGTACTTC. Translation: CASSLGSETQYF.

The chain is built from TRBV30 and TRBJ1-2; possible D gene TRBD1, 5 bases. The CDR3 contains 14 residues. Per germline, CDR1 GTSNPN and CDR2 SVGIG (reference sequence). V shed 2 bases and J shed 6 bases, with 16 bases lying between them. In DNA, the CDR3 is TGTGCCTGGAGTACAACCATGGGACGGAATGGCTACACCTTC. Translation: CAWSTTMGRNGYTF.

The chain couples TRBV7-2 to TRBJ2-3; weak D call: TRBD2 (6 bases). The germline CDR1 and CDR2 sequences are SGHTA and FQGNSA. The CDR3 loop spans 16 amino acids. V lost 2 bases, J lost 10 bases, and 22 bases lay in between. CDR3 amino acids: CASSLNQRALPHAQYF. For the CDR3, the DNA is TGTGCCAGCAGCTTAAACCAGCGGGCGCTCCCACATGCGCAGTATTTT.

The chain couples TRBV23-1 to TRBJ1-5; D call uncertain. TRBV23-1 is an open reading frame whose function is uncertain. Trimming stripped 0 bases from V and 6 bases from J, with 21 bases between. The CDR3 totals 18 residues. CDR3 DNA: TGCGCCAGCAGTCAATCCCTACGCGGGTTTCCGGTAGGTCAGCCCCAGCATTTT. Encoded protein: CASSQSLRGFPVGQPQHF.

The chain joins TRBV7-2 to TRBJ1-2; D is possibly TRBD1 (6 bases). The CDR3 consists of 15 residues. Per the germline V gene, CDR1 is SGHTA and CDR2 is FQGNSA. V was shortened by 5 bases and J by 8 bases, with 21 bases between the two germline ends. As DNA, the CDR3 is TGTGCCAGCAGCCCCCACGAGGGCAGGGGCCAGGGCTACACCTTC. Translated: CASSPHEGRGQGYTF.

Turning to this clone: At one boundary the junction diverges from the germline segment, which might be a read error. The chain has TRBV5-1 and TRBJ1-1; D possibly corresponds to TRBD1 (6 bases). From germline, CDR1 is SGHRS and CDR2 YFSETQ. CDR3 size: 13 residues. The chain's CDR3 is CAGSSQGTTEAFF. CDR3 nucleotides: TGCGCCGGCAGCTCACAGGGAACAACTGAAGCTTTCTTT.

The sample holds a few counts of this clone. The chain links TRBV29-1 to TRBJ2-1; D is unresolved. V dropped 7 bases and J dropped 15 bases, with 16 bases sitting between them. CDR3 length equals 10 residues. Germline V lookup: CDR1 SQVTM, CDR2 ANQGSEA. Here the CDR3 reads CSGSETASFF. The CDR3 DNA follows: TGCAGCGGGTCCGAGACTGCGTCGTTCTTC.